This is a list of T cell receptor beta chains from one sample in a study of T cell clones after liver transplantation. Measured with immunoSEQ multiplex PCR; TCRdb has only the in-frame clones, and not every one. This table holds over 60,000 clones, about four fifths found once. The starting material was CD4+ T cells from blood, obtained before liver transplant. The receptors were sampled from a human donor who received a liver transplant. The CDR3 runs from the conserved cysteine through the conserved F or W. D genes are given only for firm matches. Expanded clones are given a class, and other clones once, few, many or no size at all.

-	TRBJ1-1	-	TRBV6-4	CASRHGGNTEAFF	TGTGCCAGCAGACATGGCGGGAACACTGAAGCTTTCTTT
-	TRBJ2-3	-	TRBV7-6	CASSLGPAPDTQYF	TGTGCCAGCAGCCTGGGGCCAGCCCCAGATACGCAGTATTTT
-	TRBJ1-5	-	TRBV6-5	CASSYSFNQPQHF	TGTGCCAGCAGTTACTCGTTCAATCAGCCCCAGCATTTT
-	TRBJ1-4	-	TRBV5-1	CASSWMTGATNEKLFF	TGCGCCAGCAGCTGGATGACAGGAGCAACTAATGAAAAACTGTTTTTT
-	TRBJ2-7	TRBD2	TRBV29-1	CSVESASGSIPYYEQYF	TGCAGCGTTGAATCAGCTAGCGGGAGCATCCCATACTACGAGCAGTACTTC
-	TRBJ2-3	-	TRBV28	CASSPEGRATDTQYF	TGTGCCAGCAGTCCGGAGGGTAGGGCCACAGATACGCAGTATTTT
-	TRBJ2-2	-	TRBV5-4	CASSLDSSTGELFF	TGTGCCAGCAGCTTGGATAGTTCCACCGGGGAGCTGTTTTTT
-	TRBJ2-5	TRBD1	TRBV27	CASSPIGQEETQYF	TGTGCCAGCAGTCCAATAGGACAGGAAGAGACCCAGTACTTC
-	TRBJ1-4	-	TRBV7-8	CASSLTWDLDSKLFF	TGTGCCAGCAGCTTAACTTGGGACTTAGACAGTAAACTGTTTTTT
-	TRBJ2-6	-	TRBV11-2	CASSLSRAGANVLTF	TGTGCCAGCAGCTTATCCAGGGCTGGGGCCAACGTCCTGACTTTC
-	TRBJ1-3	-	TRBV28	CASSTPGRTTIYF	TGTGCCAGCAGCACACCGGGACGGACCACCATATATTTT
-	TRBJ1-1	-	TRBV19	CASRPNLRWENTEAFF	TGTGCCAGTAGACCAAATCTAAGGTGGGAGAACACTGAAGCTTTCTTT
-	TRBJ2-4	-	TRBV27	CASSPWGTENIQYF	TGTGCCAGCAGTCCTTGGGGCACAGAAAACATTCAGTACTTC
-	TRBJ2-1	-	TRBV28	CASSWRGSSYNEQFF	TGTGCCAGCAGCTGGCGTGGGAGCTCCTACAATGAGCAGTTCTTC
-	TRBJ1-2	-	TRBV18	CASSPKGLQANYGYTF	TGTGCCAGCTCACCAAAGGGGCTTCAAGCTAACTATGGCTACACCTTC
-	TRBJ2-3	-	TRBV28	CASSSFTRRGKDTQYF	TGTGCCAGCAGTTCCTTTACGCGGCGGGGCAAGGATACGCAGTATTTT
-	TRBJ1-1	-	TRBV5-4	CASSWMGWDEAFF	TGTGCCAGCAGCTGGATGGGGTGGGATGAAGCTTTCTTT
-	TRBJ2-5	-	TRBV6-5	CASSYYSGVSETQYF	TGTGCCAGCAGTTACTACTCAGGAGTTTCAGAGACCCAGTACTTC
-	TRBJ2-7	-	TRBV28	CASAGPGNYEQYF	TGTGCCAGCGCAGGGCCGGGGAACTACGAGCAGTACTTC
-	TRBJ2-7	TRBD2	TRBV4-1	CASSQLSGASSYEQYF	TGCGCCAGCAGCCAACTTAGCGGGGCTAGCTCCTACGAGCAGTACTTC
-	TRBJ1-2	-	TRBV6-1	CASSERRYSTNYGYTF	TGTGCCAGCAGTGAACGAAGGTATTCTACTAACTATGGCTACACCTTC
-	TRBJ1-1	TRBD1	TRBV6-1	CASSEGPWTGVNTEAFF	TGTGCCAGCAGTGAAGGGCCCTGGACAGGGGTAAACACTGAAGCTTTCTTT
-	TRBJ2-1	-	TRBV7-2	CASSSLDILEQFF	TGTGCCAGCAGCTCGCTCGACATTCTTGAGCAGTTCTTC
-	TRBJ1-2	-	TRBV5-4	CASRGAAGSPYGYTF	TGTGCCAGCAGGGGCGCTGCAGGGTCTCCTTATGGCTACACCTTC
-	TRBJ2-1	-	TRBV11-2	CASSPQRGRWDEQFF	TGTGCCAGCAGCCCCCAGAGGGGGAGGTGGGATGAGCAGTTCTTC
-	TRBJ1-2	TRBD1	TRBV6-1	CASSRQGGGYTF	TGTGCCAGCAGCCGACAGGGAGGGGGCTACACCTTC
-	TRBJ1-5	-	TRBV15	CATSRDGGGGNQPQHF	TGTGCCACCAGCAGAGATGGCGGGGGTGGCAATCAGCCCCAGCATTTT
-	TRBJ1-1	-	TRBV10-2	CASSEVGRETEAFF	TGCGCCAGCAGTGAAGTTGGCAGGGAGACTGAAGCTTTCTTT
once	TRBJ1-5	-	TRBV28	CASWTVNQPQHF	TGTGCCAGTTGGACAGTCAATCAGCCCCAGCATTTT
-	TRBJ1-1	TRBD1	TRBV18	CASSPPRGSTEAFF	TGTGCCAGCTCACCACCCAGGGGGAGCACTGAAGCTTTCTTT
-	TRBJ2-7	TRBD1	TRBV28	CASSLGGTGYYEQYF	TGTGCCAGCAGTTTGGGGGGGACAGGGTACTACGAGCAGTACTTC
few	TRBJ1-2	TRBD1	TRBV2	CAAGRQGVNYGYTF	TGTGCTGCGGGGCGACAGGGAGTGAACTATGGCTACACCTTC
-	TRBJ2-3	TRBD2	TRBV4-1	CASSQETSGERSADTQYF	TGCGCCAGCAGCCAAGAAACTAGCGGGGAGAGGAGCGCAGATACGCAGTATTTT
-	TRBJ1-4	-	TRBV2	CASSQDGVNEKLFF	TGTGCCAGCAGCCAGGACGGTGTTAATGAAAAACTGTTTTTT
-	TRBJ1-5	-	TRBV28	CASSLAFGNQPQHF	TGTGCCAGCAGTTTAGCATTCGGGAATCAGCCCCAGCATTTT
-	TRBJ2-1	TRBD2	TRBV30	CAWSVLAGVNEQFF	TGTGCCTGGAGTGTCTTAGCGGGAGTTAATGAGCAGTTCTTC
-	TRBJ2-5	-	TRBV4-1	CASSQRGTTVTGTQYF	TGCGCCAGCAGCCAAAGAGGAACAACGGTAACGGGGACCCAGTACTTC
once	TRBJ2-7	TRBD2	TRBV25-1	CASSLAGGPSGEQYF	TGTGCCAGCAGTTTAGCGGGAGGGCCTAGTGGCGAGCAGTACTTC
-	TRBJ1-5	-	TRBV30	CAWSVGDSNQPQHF	TGTGCCTGGAGTGTAGGGGATAGCAATCAGCCCCAGCATTTT
-	TRBJ2-5	-	TRBV7-9	CASSSPAREETQYF	TGTGCCAGCAGCTCCCCAGCTAGGGAGGAGACCCAGTACTTC